The 27 T cell receptor beta chains presented below share a single source sample, sequenced in a study of prognosis after radiotherapy for stage I lung cancer. Two-round multiplex PCR amplified TCR beta CDR3 from genomic DNA. Each TRBV and TRBJ gene had its own primer in the first PCR round. TCRdb reprocessed the multiplex PCR reads via MiXCR and lists one record per CDR3 protein. The sample consists of about 32,000 distinct CDR3 sequences, around two fifths of them appearing once. The sequencing here drew on PBMCs, taken before or after stereotactic body radiation therapy (not recorded which). These receptors all stem from a donor over 45 with non-small cell lung cancer.

This clonotype has a single count. The chain is built from TRBV7-2 and TRBJ1-2, with a tentative D call TRBD1 (6 bases). The CDR3 has 16 amino acids. Germline V CDR1 and CDR2: SGHTA, FQGNSA. The germline V and J ends were trimmed by 1 base and 1 base, with 13 bases remaining between them. The CDR3 DNA sequence: TGTGCCAGCAGCTTAGACCACAGGGTTATTAACTATGGCTACACCTTC. Protein: CASSLDHRVINYGYTF.

The chain carries TRBV11-2 and TRBJ2-7, with D hard to call. The germline gives CDR1 SGHAT, CDR2 FQNNGV. With 6 bases removed from V and 0 bases from J, the gap between germline ends came to 15 bases. The CDR3 is 15 amino acids. CDR3 coding DNA: TGTGCCAGCAGACAACCAAAGGGTATCTCCTACGAGCAGTACTTC. This translates into CASRQPKGISYEQYF. The complete variable domain, with remaining parts taken from reference TRBV11-2 and TRBJ2-7, reads EAGVAQSPRYKIIEKRQSVAFWCNPISGHATLYWYQQILGQGPKLLIQFQNNGVVDDSQLPKDRFSAERLKGVDSTLKIQPAKLEDSAVYLCASRQPKGISYEQYFGPGTRLTVT.

This clonotype has only one observation. At one of its ends the junction is not consistent with the germline gene, which may arise from a read error. The chain uses TRBV2 and TRBJ2-3, with 12 bases lining up with TRBD2. The CDR3 is made up of 16 amino acids. Per germline, CDR1 SNHLY and CDR2 FYNNEI. The CDR3 sequence is CSSRELAGGSTDTQYF. The CDR3 bases are TGTTCCAGCCGTGAACTAGCGGGGGGCTCCACAGATACGCAGTATTTT.

This clonotype was observed at least ten times. The V gene is TRBV27, the J gene TRBJ2-1; 7 nucleotides line up with TRBD2. The trim removed 5 bases at V and 6 bases at J, leaving 7 bases unmatched. Per the germline V gene, CDR1 is MNHEY and CDR2 is SMNVEV (reference sequence). This CDR3 has 14 amino acids. The CDR3 coding sequence is TGTGCCAGCAGTCCGCCCTGGGGGGGCAATGAGCAGTTCTTC. This codes for CASSPPWGGNEQFF.

This clonotype was counted a few times. This may be a read error, as it is one base from a much larger clone. This chain joins TRBV3-1 and TRBJ2-7, with TRBD1 matching 8 bases. The J segment lost 2 bases and the V segment lost 4 bases, leaving 4 bases of the junction unmatched. The CDR3 has 14 residues. From germline, CDR1 is LGHDT and CDR2 YNNKEL (reference sequence). Written as DNA, the CDR3 is TGTGCCAGCAGCCGGGGACAGGCACCCTACGAGCAGTACTTC. Residues: CASSRGQAPYEQYF.

The chain links TRBV3-1 to TRBJ2-2, with D possibly TRBD2 on 5 matching bases. Germline V gives CDR1 LGHDT, CDR2 YNNKEL (reference sequence). V was cut by 1 base and J by 4 bases, with 7 bases left in between. The CDR3 contains 14 residues. This CDR3 reads CASSQGTATGELFF. Here the CDR3 DNA reads TGTGCCAGCAGCCAAGGGACTGCCACCGGGGAGCTGTTTTTT.

On this clonotype: The likely explanation is a read error, given a far larger clone one base away. This rearrangement joins TRBV6-9 to TRBJ2-7; tentative D call: TRBD1 (5 bases). CDR3 length equals 15 residues. Per germline, CDR1 MNHGY and CDR2 SVAAGI. V shed 5 bases and J shed 0 bases, with 14 bases lying between them. The CDR3 DNA reads as TGTGCCAGCAGTGAGTCTCCGGACACCTCCTACGAGCAGTACTTC. Its protein is CASSESPDTSYEQYF.

V gene TRBV2 combines with J gene TRBJ2-7, with a tentative D call TRBD1 (5 bases). The CDR3 has 11 amino acids. Germline CDR1 SNHLY, CDR2 FYNNEI. Between the trimmed V and J ends, which lost 8 bases and 3 bases, there was a span of 8 bases. The CDR3 here is CASQGYYEQYF. The CDR3 DNA is TGTGCCAGCCAGGGCTACTACGAGCAGTACTTC.

The table lists this clonotype with many counts. The chain joins TRBV28 to TRBJ1-1, with 7 bases matching TRBD1. The germline V gene encodes CDR1 MDHEN and CDR2 SYDVKM. The CDR3 is 14 residues long. The ends lost 6 bases at V and 3 bases at J; junction bases unmatched: 7. Written as DNA, the CDR3 is TGTGCCAGCAGACTTACAGGGGAGTACACTGAAGCTTTCTTT. Protein product: CASRLTGEYTEAFF.

This chain uses TRBV4-2 with TRBJ2-5; the D gene is possibly TRBD2 (6 bases). The V and J ends lost 1 base and 5 bases respectively, with 11 bases between them. Germline lookup yields CDR1 LGHNA and CDR2 YNFKEQ. The CDR3 contains 14 residues. The CDR3 DNA is TGTGCCAGCAGCCAAGGCGGGGCCCGGGAGACCCAGTACTTC. This encodes CASSQGGARETQYF.

The rearrangement uses TRBV5-1 and TRBJ2-1, with 7 bases that match TRBD2. Germline CDR1 and CDR2: SGHRS and YFSETQ. Trimming took 4 bases from V and 6 from J; bases not matched to a gene: 10. This CDR3 spans 15 amino acids. CDR3 amino acids: CASSDGGGRANEQFF. CDR3 nucleotides: TGCGCCAGCAGCGACGGGGGAGGGAGGGCCAATGAGCAGTTCTTC.

This clonotype was recorded a few times. Because the CDR3 is missing its conserved closing phenylalanine or tryptophan, this is likely a read error. J is TRBJ1-1 and V is TRBV7-6, with no clear D. The V gene's germline CDR1 is SGHVS and CDR2 FNYEAQ. This CDR3 spans 14 amino acids. Trimming removed 1 base at V and 1 base at J, with 7 bases between. DNA for the CDR3: TGTGCCAGCAGCTTAGGAGGAAAGAACACTGAAGCTTTCCTT. This codes for CASSLGGKNTEAFL.

Concerning this clonotype itself: One end of the junction does not line up with germline, which may come from a read error. The rearrangement links TRBV12-3 or TRBV12-4 to TRBJ2-3, with TRBD1 as a possible D gene (6 bases). The CDR3 runs 14 residues. This CDR3 reads CVSGWTVGADTQYF. The CDR3 DNA reads as TGTGTCAGCGGCTGGACAGTGGGCGCAGATACGCAGTATTTT.

This clonotype was seen just once. The chain is built from TRBV25-1 and TRBJ2-7; D is ambiguous. CDR1 MGHDK and CDR2 SYGVNS come from the germline V gene. This CDR3 is built from 13 residues. Trimming removed 10 bases from V and 2 bases from J, with 15 bases in between. Written as DNA, the CDR3 is TGTGCCACAAAGCAGGACCCAACCTACGAGCAGTACTTC. It specifies CATKQDPTYEQYF.

At least ten counts were recorded for this clonotype. The V call is TRBV24-1, the J call TRBJ1-2, with a weak D call TRBD1 (5 bases). Trimming removed 6 bases from V and 4 bases from J, with 5 bases in between. Germline V lookup: CDR1 KGHDR, CDR2 SFDVKD. The CDR3 is 11 residues long. The CDR3 here is CATSQGYGYTF. The CDR3 DNA reads as TGTGCCACCAGTCAGGGCTATGGCTACACCTTC.

This clonotype was observed at least ten times. CDR3 bases: TGTGCCAGCAGTTCACAGGGAACTAGCACAGATACGCAGTATTTT. Translation gives CASSSQGTSTDTQYF. V gene TRBV11-2 combines with J gene TRBJ2-3, with a tentative D call TRBD1 (6 bases). The CDR3 runs to 15 residues. Trimming cost V 6 bases and J 0 bases, with 13 bases left between them. Germline CDR1 and CDR2: SGHAT and FQNNGV.

This clonotype showed up just once. The germline gene is not matched at one end of the junction; a read error may be the cause. The DNA for the CDR3 is TGCGCCAGCAGCCAGAGGAAAACTAAATATGGCTACACCTTC. Its translation: CASSQRKTKYGYTF. The V and J genes are TRBV5-1 and TRBJ1-2; D is ambiguous. CDR1 and CDR2 (germline): SGHRS, YFSETQ. The length of the CDR3 is 14 residues. Complete variable domain (other parts from reference TRBV5-1 and TRBJ1-2): KAGVTQTPRYLIKTRGQQVTLSCSPISGHRSVSWYQQTPGQGLQFLFEYFSETQRNKGNFPGRFSGRQFSNSRSEMNVSTLELGDSALYLCASSQRKTKYGYTFGSGTRLTVV.

This clonotype was counted many times. Since no conserved phenylalanine or tryptophan closes the CDR3, a read error is the likely cause. The chain uses TRBV5-5 and TRBJ2-7; possible D gene TRBD2, 6 bases. V was clipped by 1 base and J by 3 bases, with 14 bases between them. Germline values: CDR1 SGHKS, CDR2 YYEKEE (reference sequence). CDR3 length equals 15 residues. The CDR3 region is CASSLSLTRDYEQYL. Written as DNA, the CDR3 is TGTGCCAGCAGCTTGTCGTTGACTAGGGACTACGAGCAGTACCTC.

This clonotype was observed at least ten times. V gene TRBV19 combines with J gene TRBJ1-4; D unresolved. Per the germline V gene, CDR1 is LNHDA and CDR2 is SQIVND (reference sequence). The CDR3 contains 13 residues. Deletions cut 5 bases from V and 4 bases from J, with 8 bases between. The CDR3 region is CASSLHSNEKLFF. The CDR3 DNA reads as TGTGCCAGTAGTCTCCACAGTAATGAAAAACTGTTTTTT.

The V gene is TRBV27, the J gene TRBJ1-2; 7 nucleotides agree with TRBD1. CDR3 size: 17 residues. After removal of 6 bases from V and 2 bases from J, the junction contained 15 bases not matched to a gene. Germline assignment: CDR1 MNHEY and CDR2 SMNVEV (reference sequence). The CDR3 here is CASSLVTGAGANYGYTF. In nucleotides, the CDR3 is TGTGCCAGCAGCTTAGTTACAGGGGCAGGGGCCAACTATGGCTACACCTTC.

This clonotype occurred many times. The chain joins TRBV20-1 to TRBJ2-7; 10 nucleotides match TRBD1. The V gene end was trimmed by 4 bases and the J gene end by 4 bases; junction bases not matched to a gene: 4. CDR1 and CDR2 (germline): DFQATT, SNEGSKA (reference sequence). The CDR3 extends over 13 amino acids. CDR3 in amino acids: CSANRDRGYEQYF. Here the CDR3 DNA reads TGCAGTGCTAACCGGGACAGGGGATACGAGCAGTACTTC.

This clonotype was seen ten or more times. J is TRBJ2-7 and V is TRBV7-9, with D possibly called TRBD1 or TRBD2 (5 bases each). CDR1 and CDR2 from the germline V gene are SEHNR and FQNEAQ (reference sequence). V lost 4 bases and J lost 4, with 14 bases in between. The CDR3 has 14 residues. CDR3 region: CASSSGASRYEQYF. Written as DNA, the CDR3 is TGTGCCAGCAGCTCCGGGGCGAGTAGGTACGAGCAGTACTTC.

This clonotype has ten or more counts. This chain joins TRBV20-1 and TRBJ2-5, with 7 bases lining up with TRBD1. The ends lost 6 bases at V and 2 bases at J; junction bases unmatched: 9. The germline V gene encodes CDR1 DFQATT and CDR2 SNEGSKA (reference sequence). This CDR3 region has 14 residues. CDR3 sequence: CSAADRVVQETQYF. The CDR3 DNA reads as TGCAGTGCGGCTGACAGGGTTGTTCAAGAGACCCAGTACTTC.

This clonotype showed up many times. The chain recombines TRBV12-3 or TRBV12-4 with TRBJ1-5; 7 bases fit TRBD1. Germline trimming cut 3 bases from V and 4 bases from J; bases unmatched to any gene: 9. The CDR3 length is 16 residues. This chain's CDR3 is CASSFTNRGWNQPQHF. DNA for the CDR3: TGTGCCAGCAGTTTTACAAACAGGGGATGGAATCAGCCCCAGCATTTT.

The chain has TRBV7-9 and TRBJ2-7; TRBD1 matches 8 bases. Germline lookup yields CDR1 SEHNR and CDR2 FQNEAQ (reference sequence). The CDR3 length is 13 residues. V shed 5 bases and J 6 bases; nucleotides not matched to a gene: 6. CDR3 sequence reads: CASSVRQGSEQYF. For the CDR3, the DNA is TGTGCCAGCAGCGTTAGACAGGGGTCCGAGCAGTACTTC.

This clonotype was detected many times. The chain couples TRBV11-2 to TRBJ2-3; D not certain. Trimming shortened V by 5 bases and J by 3 bases, and 12 bases separated the two germline ends. The CDR3 is 14 residues long. Germline V gene data show CDR1 as SGHAT and CDR2 as FQNNGV. CDR3 DNA sequence: TGTGCCAGCAGCCAATCGCAGTGGACAGATACGCAGTATTTT. Translation gives CASSQSQWTDTQYF.

This clonotype was detected ten times or more. V and J are TRBV6-1 and TRBJ2-3; the match to TRBD1 covers 9 bases. CDR3 length: 13 residues. Losses at the gene ends were 8 bases for V and 3 bases for J; bases not matched to a gene: 3. Germline CDR1 and CDR2: MNHNS and SASEGT. CDR3 amino acids: CASRDRVTDTQYF. CDR3 bases: TGTGCCAGCCGGGACAGGGTGACAGATACGCAGTATTTT.